Listed here is a single T cell receptor (beta chain). There are 14 residues in the CDR3. Germline V lookup: CDR1 LGHDT, CDR2 YNNKEL (reference sequence). V lost 4 bases to trimming and J lost 5 bases, with 14 bases between them. This sample is drawn from a study of blood T cell repertoires in COVID-19. Study-wide context: Sources were T cells, B-cell-depleted T cells, or PBMCs; the material itself was cDNA or gDNA.

Data came from immunoSEQ multiplex PCR; TCRdb stores just in-frame clones and leaves some out. The sample holds approximately 75,000 clones, less than 85% seen once. This TCR was recovered from a human donor with acute or convalescent COVID-19. The donor label of this sample is uncertain. V gene TRBV3-1 (or the pseudogene TRBV3-2) combines with J gene TRBJ2-5; possible D gene TRBD2, 7 bases. Source material: peripheral blood. CDR3 amino acids: CASSRGGGGETQYF. The DNA of the CDR3 is TGTGCCAGCAGCCGAGGGGGGGGCGGTGAGACCCAGTACTTC.